The 30 T cell receptor beta chains below come from one sample, sequenced in a study of vaccination and CD4 T cells after COVID-19. These receptors lack a known antigen. CD4+ T cells that had been cultured provided DNA sequenced with the Oncomine TCR Beta short-read assay. TCRdb reprocessed the PCR reads with MiXCR, giving one entry per CDR3 protein. The sample has about 22,000 distinct CDR3 sequences, approximately 30% seen once; the top ten hold approximately 13%. Sample treatment: roughly nine-day PBMC culture with coronavirus spike peptide pools or control peptides (ViraFEST assay). The material sequenced was cultured CD4+ T cells from blood. The receptors stem from a human donor with COVID-19.

The CDR3 protein is CSAEPGQGSRKLFF. Here the CDR3 DNA reads TGCAGTGCGGAACCGGGACAGGGAAGTCGAAAACTGTTTTTT. The chain is built from TRBV20-1 and TRBJ1-4, with 9 nucleotides matching TRBD1. The V gene end was trimmed by 6 bases and the J gene end by 10 bases; junction bases not matched to a gene: 12. CDR1 is DFQATT, CDR2 SNEGSKA, per germline (reference sequence). There are 14 residues in the CDR3.

The chain employs TRBV12-3 or TRBV12-4 and TRBJ2-7; 10 bases are shared with TRBD1. The CDR3 has 14 amino acids. V lost 6 bases, J lost 4 bases, and 6 bases stayed unmatched. CDR3 sequence reads: CASSPDRGGYEQYF. The CDR3 nucleotides read TGTGCCAGCAGCCCGGACAGGGGGGGATACGAGCAGTACTTC.

In its sample, this clonotype was seen a few times. Germline and junction disagree at one end, which may indicate a read error. The chain couples TRBV6-5 to TRBJ1-1, with D possibly TRBD1 on 6 matching bases. Germline V CDR1 and CDR2: MNHEY, SVGAGI. CDR3 length equals 14 residues. This CDR3 reads CASSYRGQRLGYAF. As DNA, the CDR3 is TGTGCCAGCAGTTACCGCGGACAGCGATTGGGGTATGCATTT.

This clonotype has more than one count but fewer than ten. V is TRBV6-2 or TRBV6-3 and J is TRBJ1-6; D is perhaps TRBD1 (6 bases). This CDR3 has 16 residues. Trimming cost V 6 bases and J 13 bases, with 25 bases left between them. Per germline, CDR1 MNHEY and CDR2 SVGEGT. The CDR3 bases are TGTGCCAGCAGCGAGCCTGACAGGCGGATACGTACGCCCCTCCACTTT. This translates into CASSEPDRRIRTPLHF.

In its sample, this clonotype was seen a few times. CDR3 sequence: CASWGPGMGTQYF. The CDR3 coding sequence is TGTGCCAGCTGGGGACCTGGGATGGGGACCCAGTACTTC. The chain recombines TRBV6-1 with TRBJ2-5; the D gene could be TRBD1 or TRBD2 (5 bases each). The germline CDR1 and CDR2 sequences are MNHNS and SASEGT. The CDR3 spans 13 residues. Trimming removed 8 bases at V and 7 bases at J, with 17 bases between.

The sample holds a few counts of this clonotype. The chain combines TRBV6-1 with TRBJ1-4; TRBD1 is a possible D gene (6 bases). The CDR3 runs to 15 residues. The germline V gene encodes CDR1 MNHNS and CDR2 SASEGT. Trimming cost V 7 bases and J 6 bases, with 18 bases left between them. In DNA, the CDR3 is TGTGCCAGCAAATACACCGGCAGGGGAGATGAAAAACTGTTTTTT. This gives the protein CASKYTGRGDEKLFF.

This clonotype was counted between two and nine times. The chain uses TRBV28 and TRBJ1-2, with no clear D. V dropped 10 bases and J dropped 6 bases, with 6 bases sitting between them. Germline assignment: CDR1 MDHEN and CDR2 SYDVKM. This CDR3 comprises 9 residues. The CDR3 is CATHNGYTF. As DNA, the CDR3 is TGTGCCACCCATAATGGCTACACCTTC.

This clonotype was seen a handful of times. V usage is TRBV19 and J usage is TRBJ1-1; TRBD1 is a possible D gene (5 bases). CDR3 size: 12 residues. The ends were cut back, 4 bases at V and 11 bases at J, with 14 bases in the middle. Germline V gives CDR1 LNHDA, CDR2 SQIVND (reference sequence). The CDR3 reads CASSTSGRAAFF. In DNA form, the CDR3 reads TGTGCCAGTAGTACATCAGGGAGGGCCGCTTTCTTT.

The table lists this clonotype with a few counts. The gene calls are TRBV7-2 and TRBJ1-1; the D gene is possibly TRBD1 (5 bases). V gave up 4 bases and J gave up 2 bases, with 11 bases separating them. In germline, CDR1 is SGHTA, CDR2 FQGNSA. CDR3 size: 14 residues. In nucleotides, the CDR3 is TGTGCCAGCAGCTCGGGACGGGCTAACACTGAAGCTTTCTTT. Translated, it gives CASSSGRANTEAFF.

This clonotype has more than one count but fewer than ten. The chain uses TRBV2 and TRBJ1-5; D is uncertain. Trimming removed 6 bases from V and 10 bases from J, with 19 bases in between. The CDR3 sequence is 14 residues long. The germline V gene has CDR1 SNHLY and CDR2 FYNNEI. CDR3 loop: CASSESRSLKPQHF. The DNA for the CDR3 is TGTGCCAGCAGCGAATCACGATCCTTGAAACCCCAGCATTTT.

J is TRBJ2-1 and V is TRBV7-2; possible D gene TRBD2, 7 bases. The CDR3 has 14 residues. Trimming shortened V by 6 bases and J by 7 bases, and 16 bases separated the two germline ends. CDR1 is SGHTA, CDR2 FQGNSA, per germline. The chain's CDR3 is CASRGGRSGNEQFF. DNA for the CDR3: TGTGCCAGCAGGGGGGGGCGGTCTGGAAATGAGCAGTTCTTC.

The rearrangement links TRBV4-1 to TRBJ2-7; 10 bases are shared with TRBD1. The CDR3 has 15 residues. V lost 5 bases to trimming and J lost 4 bases; unmatched junction nucleotides: 8. Germline V CDR1 and CDR2: MGHRA, YSYEKL. CDR3 nucleotide sequence: TGCGCCAGCAGCTTCCGACAGGGGGCAGGGTACGAGCAGTACTTC. Protein: CASSFRQGAGYEQYF.

This clonotype was seen a handful of times. The chain couples TRBV15 to TRBJ2-3; the D is unclear. The CDR3 is made up of 13 amino acids. The germline gives CDR1 LNHNV, CDR2 YYDKDF (reference sequence). Trimming stripped 2 bases from V and 5 bases from J, with 8 bases between. CDR3 region: CATSRQLKDTQYF. CDR3 DNA: TGTGCCACCAGCAGACAACTAAAAGATACGCAGTATTTT.

The V call is TRBV10-3, the J call TRBJ1-2; D uncertain. V shed 3 bases and J shed 0 bases, with 5 bases lying between them. This CDR3 comprises 13 residues. Germline lookup yields CDR1 ENHRY and CDR2 SYGVKD. For the CDR3, the DNA is TGTGCCATCAGTGACGGAACTAACTATGGCTACACCTTC. It yields the protein CAISDGTNYGYTF.

V usage is TRBV6-1 and J usage is TRBJ2-3; 10 positions match TRBD2. The CDR3 length is 18 residues. J gave up 2 bases and V 0 bases, and 8 bases lay outside the gene matches. Per germline, CDR1 MNHNS and CDR2 SASEGT. The DNA for the CDR3 is TGTGCCAGCAGTGAAGCAGGGGTAGCGGGGGGTTACACAGATACGCAGTATTTT. It translates to CASSEAGVAGGYTDTQYF.

The chain links TRBV6-1 to TRBJ1-2; TRBD1 matches at 10 bases. The CDR3 sequence is 13 residues long. Germline CDR1 MNHNS, CDR2 SASEGT. The J segment lost 3 bases and the V segment lost 8 bases, leaving 3 bases of the junction unmatched. This chain's CDR3 is CASDRGLDYGYTF. The CDR3 DNA sequence: TGTGCCAGCGACAGGGGGCTCGACTATGGCTACACCTTC.

This clonotype was counted between two and nine times. The chain uses TRBV20-1 and TRBJ2-7, with 8 bases that match TRBD1. This CDR3 has 15 amino acids. Losses at the gene ends were 2 bases for V and 4 bases for J; bases not matched to a gene: 10. The germline V gene encodes CDR1 DFQATT and CDR2 SNEGSKA (reference sequence). CDR3 nucleotide sequence: TGCAGTGCTAGAAAGATCCAGGGGGCTTTATACGAGCAGTACTTC. It specifies CSARKIQGALYEQYF.

The chain combines TRBV20-1 with TRBJ2-7; TRBD1 might be the D (5 bases). Trimming took 0 bases from V and 0 from J, leaving 12 bases between them. The length of the CDR3 is 15 residues. Germline V gives CDR1 DFQATT, CDR2 SNEGSKA (reference sequence). In DNA form, the CDR3 reads TGCAGTGCTAGAGATAGACAGCAGAGCTCCTACGAGCAGTACTTC. Protein sequence: CSARDRQQSSYEQYF.

This clonotype was observed a few times. The chain employs TRBV10-2 and TRBJ2-2; 7 nucleotides align to TRBD1. The CDR3 loop spans 13 amino acids. V shed 6 bases, J shed 6 bases, and the junction held 4 bases outside the gene matches. CDR1 and CDR2 (germline): WSHSY, SAAADI. The CDR3 DNA reads TGCGCCAGCAGCGACAGGGCCCCCGGGGAGCTGTTTTTT. Translated, it gives CASSDRAPGELFF.

The chain joins TRBV19 to TRBJ2-7; no clear D. Germline CDR1 is LNHDA and CDR2 is SQIVND (reference sequence). This CDR3 has 14 residues. V dropped 6 bases and J dropped 0 bases, with 12 bases sitting between them. CDR3 residues: CASRERRSSYEQYF. The CDR3 nucleotides are TGTGCCAGTAGAGAAAGGCGGAGCTCCTACGAGCAGTACTTC.

V gene TRBV7-2 combines with J gene TRBJ1-3; D remains ambiguous. V shed 0 bases and J shed 8 bases, with 5 bases lying between them. The V gene's germline CDR1 is SGHTA and CDR2 FQGNSA. This CDR3 has 12 amino acids. The CDR3 bases are TGTGCCAGCAGCTTAGCGGAGGACACCATATATTTT. Its translation: CASSLAEDTIYF.

This clonotype was observed a handful of times. This chain uses TRBV19 with TRBJ2-3, with 9 bases aligning to TRBD2. Germline V CDR1 and CDR2: LNHDA, SQIVND (reference sequence). The CDR3 runs to 16 residues. The trim removed 7 bases at V and 1 base at J, leaving 9 bases unmatched. Here the CDR3 reads CASTSPAGGGTDTQYF. The CDR3 DNA sequence: TGTGCCAGTACCAGCCCGGCGGGGGGGGGCACAGATACGCAGTATTTT.

This chain uses TRBV7-2 with TRBJ2-1; 10 bases are a match to TRBD2. V dropped 5 bases and J dropped 4; count of bases not matched to a gene: 11. This CDR3 is 17 amino acids long. The germline V gene encodes CDR1 SGHTA and CDR2 FQGNSA. The CDR3 here is CASSPSITSGVYNEQFF. The CDR3 DNA reads TGTGCCAGCAGCCCATCCATCACTAGCGGGGTGTACAATGAGCAGTTCTTC.

This clonotype was counted a few times. This rearrangement joins TRBV6-5 to TRBJ1-4; possible D gene TRBD1, 6 bases. Per the germline V gene, CDR1 is MNHEY and CDR2 is SVGAGI. V lost 4 bases and J 8 bases, leaving 11 bases between the germline ends. The CDR3 extends over 13 amino acids. The CDR3 region has the DNA TGTGCCAGCAGTTTACAGGGAGCCGAAAAACTGTTTTTT. Its translation is CASSLQGAEKLFF.

The V gene is TRBV5-1, the J gene TRBJ2-5; D might be TRBD2 (6 bases). The germline V gene encodes CDR1 SGHRS and CDR2 YFSETQ. The CDR3 runs 15 residues. The V gene lost 0 bases and the J gene lost 5 bases, with 14 bases spanning the gap. The CDR3 sequence is CASSLAGGIGETQYF. The CDR3 nucleotides are TGCGCCAGCAGCTTGGCTGGCGGGATTGGGGAGACCCAGTACTTC.

CDR3 amino acids: CSAPRAGGQNTEAFF. CDR3 bases: TGCAGTGCCCCCCGGGCAGGGGGCCAGAACACTGAAGCTTTCTTT. The J gene is TRBJ1-1, the V gene TRBV20-1; TRBD1 matches 8 bases. After removal of 6 bases from V and 1 base from J, the junction contained 10 bases not matched to a gene. The CDR3 spans 15 residues. CDR1 DFQATT and CDR2 SNEGSKA come from the germline V gene (reference sequence).

The chain uses TRBV5-4 and TRBJ2-6; TRBD2 aligns across 11 bases. The CDR3 covers 18 residues. Germline V gene data show CDR1 as SGHNT and CDR2 as YYREEE (reference sequence). The trim removed 10 bases at V and 0 bases at J, leaving 12 bases unmatched. In DNA form, the CDR3 reads TGTGCCGTAATAGCGGGGGGGGTTACGTCCTCTGGGGCCAACGTCCTGACTTTC. Protein sequence: CAVIAGGVTSSGANVLTF.

This clonotype has just a few counts. This chain joins TRBV7-8 and TRBJ1-5, with D tentatively TRBD1 (6 bases). V lost 1 base to trimming and J lost 1 base, with 11 bases between them. Germline V lookup: CDR1 SGHVS, CDR2 FQNEAQ. The CDR3 is made up of 16 amino acids. DNA of the CDR3: TGTGCCAGCAGCTTAGTGGGGGGGCCGAGCAATCAGCCCCAGCATTTT. It encodes CASSLVGGPSNQPQHF.

J is TRBJ1-5 and V is TRBV25-1; 8 bases match TRBD1. This CDR3 region has 15 residues. The V gene end was trimmed by 1 base and the J gene end by 6 bases; junction bases not matched to a gene: 5. Germline V gene sequence: CDR1 MGHDK, CDR2 SYGVNS. Here the CDR3 DNA reads TGTGCCAGCAGTGAATCCGGACAGGGCGGTCAGCCCCAGCATTTT. The encoded protein is CASSESGQGGQPQHF.

This clonotype was observed a handful of times. V is TRBV6-1 and J is TRBJ2-2; D uncertain. Germline V gives CDR1 MNHNS, CDR2 SASEGT. CDR3 length: 12 amino acids. Trimming pared 6 bases from V and 2 bases from J, leaving 4 bases between. In nucleotides, the CDR3 is TGTGCCAGCAGGCGTAACACCGGGGAGCTGTTTTTT. As protein: CASRRNTGELFF.